These 23 T cell receptor beta chains originate from one sample sequenced in a study of T cells in Graves' hyperthyroidism and ophthalmopathy. Authors of the study amplified TCR beta CDR3 regions from RNA transcripts. RT-PCR in the first round (using the HTBI primer set) targeted the TCR CDR3. TCRdb reprocessed the multiplex PCR reads with MiXCR, giving one entry per CDR3 protein. The sample carries roughly 420,000 distinct CDR3 sequences, roughly 13% recorded once. The sequenced sample consisted of blood. The receptors were sampled from a woman younger than 30 with Graves' hyperthyroidism.

This clonotype appeared many times. The chain couples TRBV27 to TRBJ1-2, with D unresolved. Deletions cut 8 bases from V and 6 bases from J, with 10 bases between. From germline, CDR1 is MNHEY and CDR2 SMNVEV (reference sequence). The CDR3 sequence is 11 residues long. In DNA form, the CDR3 reads TGTGCCAGCGGTCCTGGGGATGGCTACACCTTC. Residues: CASGPGDGYTF.

The J gene is TRBJ2-3, the V gene TRBV11-1, with D perhaps matching TRBD2 (6 bases). CDR3 length: 16 amino acids. Trimming cost V 5 bases and J 3 bases, with 18 bases left between them. Germline V gene sequence: CDR1 SGHAT, CDR2 FQDESV (reference sequence). Here the CDR3 reads CASSSRVGGGTDTQYF. The CDR3 nucleotides read TGTGCCAGCAGCAGCAGGGTCGGGGGAGGAACAGATACGCAGTATTTT.

There are many counts of this clonotype. This chain links TRBV12-3 or TRBV12-4 with TRBJ1-2; possibly TRBD1 for D (5 bases). The V end lost 7 bases, the J end lost 11 bases, and 17 bases lay between the germline ends. The length of the CDR3 is 12 residues. CDR3 in DNA: TGTGCCAGCACCCCGGAGGGGTCGGGATACACCTTC. It encodes CASTPEGSGYTF.

V and J are TRBV14 and TRBJ2-1; 11 bases fit TRBD2. This CDR3 is 17 amino acids long. V lost 5 bases, J lost 0 bases, and 6 bases stayed unmatched. Germline V lookup: CDR1 SGHDN, CDR2 FVKESK. CDR3 sequence reads: CASSYLGLAGSYNEQFF. The DNA of the CDR3 is TGTGCCAGCAGCTACCTCGGACTAGCGGGCTCCTACAATGAGCAGTTCTTC.

This clonotype showed up many times. V is TRBV11-2 and J is TRBJ2-1, with D perhaps TRBD2 (7 bases). This CDR3 spans 14 amino acids. The germline CDR1 and CDR2 sequences are SGHAT and FQNNGV. V was trimmed by 0 bases and J by 10 bases, leaving 13 bases between them. The CDR3 DNA follows: TGTGCCAGCAGCTTAGATTTGGAGGGGGGGGAGCAGTTCTTC. As protein: CASSLDLEGGEQFF.

This clonotype was counted between two and nine times. V gene TRBV20-1 combines with J gene TRBJ1-5; unclear D gene. Per germline, CDR1 DFQATT and CDR2 SNEGSKA (reference sequence). The CDR3 contains 13 residues. V was trimmed by 0 bases and J by 0 bases, leaving 3 bases between them. The DNA of the CDR3 is TGCAGTGCTAGAGATGCTAGCAATCAGCCCCAGCATTTT. Its protein is CSARDASNQPQHF.

This clonotype has a count of ten or more. The rearrangement uses TRBV5-8 and TRBJ2-1; 8 nucleotides line up with TRBD1. With 4 bases clipped from V and 3 bases from J, the junction kept 6 bases outside the gene matches. CDR1 SGHTS and CDR2 YDEGEE come from the germline V gene. This CDR3 comprises 15 residues. CDR3 loop: CASSPGQGDYNEQFF. The CDR3, as DNA: TGTGCCAGCAGCCCCGGACAGGGAGACTACAATGAGCAGTTCTTC.

At least ten counts were recorded for this clonotype. The genes are TRBV10-3 and TRBJ2-7; D is perhaps TRBD1 (5 bases). The V gene lost 0 bases and the J gene lost 6 bases, with 15 bases spanning the gap. CDR1 is ENHRY, CDR2 SYGVKD, per germline. This CDR3 spans 15 amino acids. CDR3 loop: CAISESGREGREQYF. CDR3 coding DNA: TGTGCCATCAGTGAGTCGGGCAGGGAAGGTCGCGAGCAGTACTTC.

This clonotype has just a few counts. The V call is TRBV27, the J call TRBJ2-1, with no clear D. The germline V and J ends were trimmed by 7 bases and 6 bases, with 13 bases remaining between them. CDR1 and CDR2 from the germline V gene are MNHEY and SMNVEV (reference sequence). CDR3 length equals 13 residues. The CDR3 nucleotides are TGTGCCAGCAACCCCCCAGCCGGCAATGAGCAGTTCTTC. Amino acid sequence: CASNPPAGNEQFF.

This clonotype showed up just a few times. The CDR3 reads CASSRGLAGRTDTQYF. CDR3 coding DNA: TGCGCCAGCAGCAGGGGACTAGCGGGACGCACAGATACGCAGTATTTT. The chain recombines TRBV5-1 with TRBJ2-3; 13 nucleotides align to TRBD2. From germline, CDR1 is SGHRS and CDR2 YFSETQ. V shed 4 bases and J 1 base; nucleotides not matched to a gene: 3. The CDR3 totals 16 residues.

This clonotype was found a few times. The rearrangement uses TRBV9 and TRBJ1-2, with D perhaps matching TRBD1 (5 bases). This CDR3 is built from 15 residues. CDR1 SGDLS and CDR2 YYNGEE come from the germline V gene. The V and J ends lost 0 bases and 3 bases respectively, with 12 bases between them. The CDR3 reads CASSVDRTAYYGYTF. CDR3 nucleotide sequence: TGTGCCAGCAGCGTAGACAGGACGGCGTACTATGGCTACACCTTC. The entire variable domain, with the rest obtained from reference TRBV9 and TRBJ1-2, is as follows: DSGVTQTPKHLITATGQRVTLRCSPRSGDLSVYWYQQSLDQGLQFLIQYYNGEERAKGNILERFSAQQFPDLHSELNLSSLELGDSALYFCASSVDRTAYYGYTFGSGTRLTVV.

This clonotype has a count of ten or more. The rearrangement uses TRBV20-1 and TRBJ1-1, with 7 positions matching TRBD1. V lost 7 bases to trimming and J lost 4 bases; unmatched junction nucleotides: 12. CDR3 length equals 14 residues. Germline V gene data show CDR1 as DFQATT and CDR2 as SNEGSKA (reference sequence). DNA for the CDR3: TGCAGTGGATGTAAAGGGGGCGCGAGCACTGAAGCTTTCTTT. It specifies CSGCKGGASTEAFF.

This clonotype was seen a handful of times. The V and J genes are TRBV18 and TRBJ1-1, with a possible D match to TRBD1 (5 bases). V lost 3 bases and J lost 7, with 18 bases in between. CDR3 length equals 15 residues. Looked up from germline, CDR1 is KGHSH and CDR2 is LQKENI. The CDR3 DNA follows: TGTGCCAGCTCACCTCCGGGTTTAGCGGGGCTTGAAGCTTTCTTT. Its protein is CASSPPGLAGLEAFF.

This clonotype was detected ten times or more. The chain uses TRBV28 and TRBJ1-5, with D possibly matching TRBD1 (6 bases). Trimming cost V 5 bases and J 7 bases, with 15 bases left between them. CDR1 MDHEN and CDR2 SYDVKM come from the germline V gene. The CDR3 is 14 amino acids. The CDR3 nucleotides read TGTGCCAGCAGTCACTTTAGGGGGAACCAGCCCCAGCATTTT. This sequence encodes CASSHFRGNQPQHF. Drawing the rest from reference TRBV28 and TRBJ1-5, the complete variable domain is DVKVTQSSRYLVKRTGEKVFLECVQDMDHENMFWYRQDPGLGLRLIYFSYDVKMKEKGDIPEGYSVSREKKERFSLILESASTNQTSMYLCASSHFRGNQPQHFGDGTRLSIL.

At least ten counts were recorded for this clonotype. This rearrangement joins TRBV28 to TRBJ2-7, with 10 bases matching TRBD1. The CDR3 runs to 15 residues. Germline values: CDR1 MDHEN, CDR2 SYDVKM. V was pared by 3 bases and J by 6 bases, with 8 bases of the junction left unmatched. This CDR3 reads CASSFDPGQGTEQYF. In DNA form, the CDR3 reads TGTGCCAGCAGTTTTGACCCGGGACAGGGGACCGAGCAGTACTTC.

There are many counts of this clonotype. The chain joins TRBV20-1 to TRBJ2-1, with a possible D match to TRBD2 (7 bases). V gave up 3 bases and J gave up 8 bases, with 23 bases separating them. The CDR3 extends over 16 amino acids. Per the germline V gene, CDR1 is DFQATT and CDR2 is SNEGSKA (reference sequence). CDR3 sequence (DNA): TGCAGTGCTAGGGGCCCGGGGGCGGGAGTTGGAGATGAGCAGTTCTTC. It codes for CSARGPGAGVGDEQFF.

This clonotype occurred many times. J is TRBJ1-5 and V is TRBV6-2 or TRBV6-3; a weak D match, TRBD1 (5 bases). The CDR3 covers 16 residues. Germline V gene lookup returns CDR1 MNHEY and CDR2 SVGEGT. Trimming stripped 6 bases from V and 4 bases from J, with 19 bases between. CDR3 bases: TGTGCCAGCAGCCTTCTACGGGACGGAATAAATCAGCCCCAGCATTTT. This encodes CASSLLRDGINQPQHF.

This clonotype was counted ten times or more. V is TRBV29-1 and J is TRBJ2-1; D ambiguous. Trimming removed 4 bases at V and 10 bases at J, with 8 bases between. The CDR3 spans 10 residues. Per the germline V gene, CDR1 is SQVTM and CDR2 is ANQGSEA. The CDR3 loop reads CSVVPEEQFF. CDR3 coding DNA: TGCAGCGTTGTACCCGAGGAGCAGTTCTTC.

In this sample, this clonotype is medium-sized. The V gene is TRBV5-1, the J gene TRBJ1-1; possible D gene TRBD1, 5 bases. Trimming left V 3 bases short and J 1 base short, with 13 bases between. Looked up from germline, CDR1 is SGHRS and CDR2 is YFSETQ. The CDR3 is 15 residues long. CDR3 region: CASSWGPAENTEAFF. The CDR3 DNA is TGCGCCAGCAGCTGGGGACCCGCAGAGAACACTGAAGCTTTCTTT.

The V gene is TRBV7-9, the J gene TRBJ1-1; D might be TRBD1 (6 bases). The CDR3 is made up of 16 amino acids. Trimming removed 0 bases at V and 3 bases at J, with 14 bases between. The germline V gene has CDR1 SEHNR and CDR2 FQNEAQ (reference sequence). The CDR3, as DNA: TGTGCCAGCAGCTTAGCGATCCGGGGGCCGCACACTGAAGCTTTCTTT. It specifies CASSLAIRGPHTEAFF.

This clonotype has a handful of counts. The V and J genes are TRBV5-1 and TRBJ1-4; D is ambiguous. There are 15 residues in the CDR3. Trimming cost V 1 base and J 5 bases, with 12 bases left between them. Germline V gene data show CDR1 as SGHRS and CDR2 as YFSETQ. The CDR3 nucleotides read TGCGCCAGCAGCTTGTCCTCCCAGATGAATGAAAAACTGTTTTTT. The encoded protein is CASSLSSQMNEKLFF.

There are many counts of this clonotype. The rearrangement uses TRBV29-1 and TRBJ1-2; 9 nucleotides align to TRBD1. V lost 6 bases to trimming and J lost 8 bases; unmatched junction nucleotides: 7. This CDR3 is 12 amino acids long. The germline gives CDR1 SQVTM, CDR2 ANQGSEA. DNA of the CDR3: TGCAGCGTCAACAGGGGGCTAAGGGGCTACACCTTC. Its translation is CSVNRGLRGYTF.

This clonotype turned up a few times. The rearrangement joins TRBV6-1 to TRBJ2-7; D might be TRBD1 or TRBD2, each matching 6 bases. V gave up 7 bases and J gave up 5 bases, with 21 bases separating them. CDR1 is MNHNS and CDR2 is SASEGT in the germline V gene. The CDR3 has 15 residues. The DNA of the CDR3 is TGTGCCAGCACTTCCACAGGGACTTCTTCCAACGAGCAGTACTTC. Translation gives CASTSTGTSSNEQYF.